This T cell receptor (beta chain) was sequenced in a study of blood T cell repertoires in COVID-19 (TCRdb year 2020). Regarding the research as a whole: Collaborator samples came from the United States, Italy and Spain and covered acute and convalescent phases of COVID-19. The prospective study material was composed of cDNA or gDNA derived from T cells, B-cell-depleted T cells, or PBMCs. Subjects who had been exposed to COVID-19, were actively infected with it, or had recovered from it provided the deeply sampled blood TCRbeta repertoires that made up the dataset. The repertoires were released in a freely available public database meant as a resource for research on the immune response to SARS-CoV-2. The samples were drawn from the first 160 participants of the ongoing ImmuneRACE study and from roughly 1,300 subjects provided by 6 global collaborators. A de-identified subject ID, COVID-19 status, age in years and sex were almost always included in the sample metadata. Where HLA class I and class II types were available, the types were taken from metadata supplied by the sample provider, not from assay-based typing. Points the paper makes about the study in general: The amount of clinical and demographic metadata varied by source and participant and was provided uncurated.

With regard to this clone: Its antigen is unknown. One base away there is no much larger clone; base qualities are not given.

TCRbeta CDR3 regions were amplified from genomic DNA by means of the immunoSEQ Assay, a bias-controlled multiplex PCR. The source study handled its data this way. The number of nucleated cells in each sample was estimated by amplification of reference gene primers within the assay. To quantify the absolute abundance of each unique TCRbeta CDR3 rearrangement, sequence reads were collapsed and filtered. For each sample, productive Simpson clonality was calculated as the square root of Simpson's diversity index over productive rearrangements. Here the immuneACCESS table is served through TCRdb, limited to in-frame sequences with V and J called. Missing clones are a known gap in these copies; in checked studies unresolved V genes cover under half, and the rest lacks a known reason. V and J calls and clone size follow that table, whereas D and trimming were derived from the DNA. Recorded for this sample are about 130,000 clones; about four fifths of them occurred a single time. Around 11% of the sample rests with the top ten.

Each collaborating institution followed its own protocols to collect whole blood in K2EDTA tubes. For TCRbeta analysis, collaborators shipped samples in one of three forms: frozen whole blood, isolated PBMCs, or DNA extracted from either of those sample types. CDR1 and CDR2 were assigned from the germline V gene as SGHRS and YFSETQ. The junction shows trimming of 4 bases on V and 4 bases on J, and the gene matches do not reach 4 bases of it. The CDR3 runs 15 residues from the cysteine to the phenylalanine. CDR3 DNA is the only sequence kept; it has 45 bases, read in frame from the first base. Source material: peripheral blood. This receptor was identified in a man aged 60 to 75 with acute or convalescent COVID-19. The chain uses TRBV5-1 and TRBJ2-3; TRBD2 aligns with 12 central bases. The DNA sequence is given as TGCGCCAGCAGCCTAGCGGGAGGGTTCGCAGATACGCAGTATTTT. This yields the protein CASSLAGGFADTQYF.